This is a list of T cell receptor beta chains from one sample in a study of blood T cell repertoires in COVID-19. Assay: immunoSEQ multiplex PCR; the TCRdb copy retains only in-frame clones and omits some. The data show about 220,000 clones, about 80% seen once. The sample consisted of peripheral blood. The receptor set was obtained from a woman in her thirties who had recovered from COVID-19. Both conserved end residues are part of each CDR3. Fields, in order: clone size, V gene, J gene, D gene, CDR3 DNA, CDR3 protein. D genes are given only for firm matches. A clone size is listed for some rows: how often the clone was seen (once, few, many), or a class if it is expanded.

once,TRBV5-1,TRBJ2-3,TRBD2,TGCGCCAGCAGCCGGGAAAAGCGGGAGGGTGCGCAGTATTTT,CASSREKREGAQYF
.,TRBV5-6,TRBJ1-5,.,TGTGCCAGCAGCTCAGGGAGGGAACAGCCCCAGCATTTT,CASSSGREQPQHF
.,TRBV9,TRBJ2-1,.,TGTGCCAGCAGCGTAGAAGGACTGAGCAATGAGCAGTTCTTC,CASSVEGLSNEQFF
.,TRBV10-3,TRBJ2-1,TRBD2,TGTGCCATCAGTCGGCTAGCGGGAGAAAGAAATGAGCAGTTCTTC,CAISRLAGERNEQFF
.,TRBV10-3,TRBJ2-2,TRBD2,TGTGCCATCAGTGAGGGGACTAGACCCACCGGGGAGCTGTTTTTT,CAISEGTRPTGELFF
few,TRBV7-3,TRBJ1-2,.,TGTGCCAGCAGCTTAAGCGGGGAAGGTGGCTACACCTTC,CASSLSGEGGYTF
.,TRBV18,TRBJ1-1,.,TGTGCCAGCTCACCGGGCAGTTCCAACACTGAAGCTTTCTTT,CASSPGSSNTEAFF
.,TRBV6-5,TRBJ2-6,.,TGTGCCAGCAGGCCCAACAGGGCTGGGGCCAACGTCCTGACTTTC,CASRPNRAGANVLTF
once,TRBV30,TRBJ1-2,TRBD1,TGTGCCTGCCCGACAGGGACCGGCTACACCTTC,CACPTGTGYTF
once,TRBV6-6,TRBJ2-3,.,TGTGCCAGCAGTCACGGGGTATTCACAGATACGCAGTATTTT,CASSHGVFTDTQYF
.,TRBV7-9,TRBJ1-1,TRBD1,TGTGCCAGCAGCCTATGGAGACAGGGGGCTAGGAACACTGAAGCTTTCTTT,CASSLWRQGARNTEAFF
.,TRBV11-2,TRBJ2-7,.,TGTGCCAGCAGCCAGGGGCCGAGCTCCTACGAGCAGTACTTC,CASSQGPSSYEQYF
many,TRBV6-5,TRBJ1-4,.,TGTGCCAGCAGTTACTCACAGTCCCATGAAAAACTGTTTTTT,CASSYSQSHEKLFF
.,TRBV9,TRBJ2-1,TRBD2,TGTGCCAGCAGCGTAGAGCAGGGCGGGGGTGAGCAGTTCTTC,CASSVEQGGGEQFF
few,TRBV6-5,TRBJ1-2,.,TGTGCCAGCAGTCTCCGGGGGAGTGGGGATGGCTACACCTTC,CASSLRGSGDGYTF
few,TRBV7-9,TRBJ2-2,.,TGTGCCAGCAGCCCGCCCGGGGGGCGCACCGGGGAGCTGTTTTTT,CASSPPGGRTGELFF
.,TRBV19,TRBJ1-4,.,TGTGCCAGTAGTCGAAGCGCAACTAATGAAAAACTGTTTTTT,CASSRSATNEKLFF
.,TRBV7-9,TRBJ2-3,TRBD2,TGTGCCAGCAGCTTAGTAGTAGCGGGGTCCAACACAGATACGCAGTATTTT,CASSLVVAGSNTDTQYF
once,TRBV10-3,TRBJ2-3,.,TGTGCCATCATGGGGGAGGAGACAGATACGCAGTATTTT,CAIMGEETDTQYF
.,TRBV7-3,TRBJ2-6,TRBD1,TGTGCCAGCAGCGCGACTCCGGGACAGAAAAACGTCCTGACTTTC,CASSATPGQKNVLTF
.,TRBV27,TRBJ2-1,TRBD2,TGTGCCAGCAGCGGGACTAGCGGGGGCAATGAGCAGTTCTTC,CASSGTSGGNEQFF
.,TRBV2,TRBJ2-1,.,TGTGCCAGCAGTCTTTCGGGACTTCTCTATGAGCAGTTCTTC,CASSLSGLLYEQFF
once,TRBV5-1,TRBJ2-5,.,TGCGCCAGCAGACCGAGCGGCCAAGAGACCCAGTACTTC,CASRPSGQETQYF
.,TRBV6-4,TRBJ2-1,.,TGTGCCAGCAGTGACGTGCTGGGAGGAATGTACAATGAGCAGTTCTTC,CASSDVLGGMYNEQFF
.,TRBV10-2,TRBJ1-2,.,TGCGCCAGCTCTATCGGGGGGCACCATGGCTACACCTTC,CASSIGGHHGYTF
.,TRBV3-1/TRBV3-2,TRBJ2-2,.,TGTGCCAGCAGCTCTCGACTAACACCGCCCCGGGAGCTGTTTTTT,CASSSRLTPPRELFF
.,TRBV7-3,TRBJ2-2,.,TGTGCCAGCAGGCAAACTAGCTCCGGGGAGCTGTTTTTT,CASRQTSSGELFF
.,TRBV9,TRBJ2-2,.,TGTGCCAGCAGCTCACGTAGTGGACAGCTGGTAGGTGGGAACACCGGGGAGCTGTTTTTT,CASSSRSGQLVGGNTGELFF
few,TRBV7-9,TRBJ1-2,.,TGTGCCAGCAGCTTAGGCGGAACTAACTATGGCTACACCTTC,CASSLGGTNYGYTF
.,TRBV14,TRBJ1-2,TRBD1,TGTGCCAGCAGCCAAGATAGGACAGGGGAAAAATCCAACTATGGCTACACCTTC,CASSQDRTGEKSNYGYTF
once,TRBV20-1,TRBJ2-7,TRBD1,TGCAGTGCTAGTGAGGGGGCCCCCTACGAGCAGTACTTC,CSASEGAPYEQYF
.,TRBV6-5,TRBJ2-2,.,TGTGCCAGCAGTTACTCGGACACCTTAACGGCCGGGGAGCTGTTTTTT,CASSYSDTLTAGELFF
.,TRBV6-5,TRBJ2-3,TRBD2,TGTGCCAGCAGTAGTAGCGGGAGTATCGTAGATACGCAGTATTTT,CASSSSGSIVDTQYF
.,TRBV5-1,TRBJ2-1,TRBD2,TGCGCCAGCAGCTCCTTAGCGGGAGGCCCCCGGGAGCAGTTCTTC,CASSSLAGGPREQFF
.,TRBV28,TRBJ2-7,TRBD1,TGTGCCAGCAGCCCAGAAACAGGGGCTTCCTACGAGCAGTACTTC,CASSPETGASYEQYF
once,TRBV29-1,TRBJ1-5,.,TGCAGCGTTGAAATGGGGCGCGGACAGCCCCAGCATTTT,CSVEMGRGQPQHF
.,TRBV6-6,TRBJ1-4,.,TGTGCCAGCACCCTAAAGGGGCGTGGAACTAATGAAAAACTGTTTTTT,CASTLKGRGTNEKLFF
.,TRBV5-1,TRBJ2-3,.,TGCGCCAGCAGCTCGGGGCAGGGGACAGATACGCAGTATTTT,CASSSGQGTDTQYF
.,TRBV27,TRBJ2-1,.,TGTGCCAGCAGTTTCAGGGATAGGAGCTCCTACAATGAGCAGTTCTTC,CASSFRDRSSYNEQFF
.,TRBV6-5,TRBJ2-7,.,TGTGCCAGCAAGGAGACAGTAGACTACGAGCAGTACTTC,CASKETVDYEQYF
.,TRBV15,TRBJ2-1,.,TGTGCCACCAGCAGAGATCGCAGGGCAGGAAGTGAGCAGTTCTTC,CATSRDRRAGSEQFF
.,TRBV28,TRBJ2-7,TRBD1,TGTGCCAGTAGGGACAGGGGGTACGAGCAGTACTTC,CASRDRGYEQYF
.,TRBV27,TRBJ1-5,.,TGTGCCAGCAGTTTCATCTCGTTAGGACAGCCCAATCAGCCCCAGCATTTT,CASSFISLGQPNQPQHF
.,TRBV7-3,TRBJ2-2,.,TGTGCCAGCAGCACCCAAGGAGAGGGGAACACCGGGGAGCTGTTTTTT,CASSTQGEGNTGELFF
.,TRBV5-1,TRBJ2-5,TRBD2,TGCGCCAGCAGCTTGGATATTAGCGGGAGTGGTTGGGAGACCCAGTACTTC,CASSLDISGSGWETQYF
few,TRBV5-1,TRBJ1-2,.,TGCGCCAGCAGCAGTCAAACAGGGTCGGACGGCTACACCTTC,CASSSQTGSDGYTF
.,TRBV7-3,TRBJ2-3,.,TGTGCCAGCAGCCTCGACGGCGGGTTCACAGATACGCAGTATTTT,CASSLDGGFTDTQYF
.,TRBV5-1,TRBJ2-3,TRBD2,TGCGCCAGCAGCTTGGCCGGGGGAGCGGGAGGGACAGATACGCAGTATTTT,CASSLAGGAGGTDTQYF
.,TRBV18,TRBJ2-3,.,TGTGCCAGCTCACCTTGGCCTAGCGGCACAGATACGCAGTATTTT,CASSPWPSGTDTQYF
.,TRBV7-3,TRBJ2-2,TRBD2,TGTGCCAGCAGCCCGAGCGGGAGGGCCGGCGCCGGGGAGCTGTTTTTT,CASSPSGRAGAGELFF
.,TRBV3-1/TRBV3-2,TRBJ2-2,TRBD2,TGTGCCAGCAGCCTGGGACTAGTTCGCGCCGGGGAGCTGTTTTTT,CASSLGLVRAGELFF